Shown below are 11 T cell receptor beta chains from a single sample sequenced in a study of CDR3 diversity in severe acne (dated 2019 in TCRdb). The method behind the library was PCR. The run used an Illumina HiSeq 2000. TCRdb's own reprocessing of the public reads used fastp at Q25 and MiXCR and kept productive beta chains. Rows are combined by CDR3 protein, so each entry shows the most common genes and DNA. Within this sample are some 84,000 distinct CDR3 sequences, with 45% to 55% of them counted one time only. Roughly 13% of the sample is in the top ten clones. Sequencing was done on a sample of blood. These receptor sequences come from a male donor in good health, without acne.

Many counts were recorded for this clonotype. The chain employs TRBV7-8 and TRBJ1-4; no definite D call. V lost 5 bases, J lost 5 bases, and 12 bases lay in between. This CDR3 is built from 14 residues. Germline CDR1 and CDR2: SGHVS and FQNEAQ. CDR3 sequence reads: CASSRGRTNEKLFF. CDR3 sequence (DNA): TGTGCCAGCAGCCGAGGACGGACGAATGAAAAACTGTTTTTT. The variable domain in full, completed from reference TRBV7-8 and TRBJ1-4, reads GAGVSQSPRYKVAKRGQDVALRCDPISGHVSLFWYQQALGQGPEFLTYFQNEAQLDKSGLPSDRFFAERPEGSVSTLKIQRTQQEDSAVYLCASSRGRTNEKLFFGSGTQLSVL.

The CDR3 loop reads CSARDGGQIASGAQETQYF. For the CDR3, the DNA is TGCAGTGCTAGGGATGGGGGACAGATTGCCTCTGGGGCCCAAGAGACCCAGTACTTC. The chain links TRBV20-1 to TRBJ2-5, with 7 bases lining up with TRBD1. Germline V CDR1 and CDR2: DFQATT, SNEGSKA (reference sequence). The CDR3 totals 19 residues. The V segment lost 3 bases and the J segment 1 base; nucleotides outside the gene matches: 20.

This clonotype occurred many times. The chain uses TRBV5-8 and TRBJ2-3; 8 bases fit TRBD2. CDR1 and CDR2 (germline): SGHTS, YDEGEE. Germline trimming cut 4 bases from V and 6 bases from J; bases unmatched to any gene: 7. This CDR3 has 14 amino acids. The chain's CDR3 is CASSPGLARDTQYF. DNA of the CDR3: TGTGCCAGCAGCCCAGGACTAGCTCGGGATACGCAGTATTTT. Full variable domain (rest looked up from reference TRBV5-8 and TRBJ2-3): EAGVTQSPTHLIKTRGQQATLRCSPISGHTSVYWYQQALGLGLQFLLWYDEGEERNRGNFPPRFSGRQFPNYSSELNVNALELEDSALYLCASSPGLARDTQYFGPGTRLTVL.

Here the CDR3 reads CSANGLAGGNEQFF. DNA for the CDR3: TGCAGTGCTAACGGACTAGCGGGGGGGAATGAGCAGTTCTTC. This chain joins TRBV20-1 and TRBJ2-1; TRBD2 aligns across 15 bases. The CDR3 consists of 14 residues. Trimming cost V 4 bases and J 7 bases; bases outside gene matches: 2. Germline V gene data show CDR1 as DFQATT and CDR2 as SNEGSKA (reference sequence).

This clonotype was found many times. The J gene is TRBJ2-7, the V gene TRBV5-1; TRBD2 agrees at 11 bases. The CDR3 runs 16 residues. The ends lost 4 bases at V and 1 base at J; junction bases unmatched: 7. Germline V gives CDR1 SGHRS, CDR2 YFSETQ. CDR3 region: CASSPKLAGASYEQYF. Written as DNA, the CDR3 is TGCGCCAGCAGCCCAAAACTAGCGGGAGCTTCCTACGAGCAGTACTTC.

The rearrangement uses TRBV20-1 and TRBJ2-7; D not resolved. The CDR3 consists of 13 residues. V was trimmed by 6 bases and J by 5 bases, leaving 17 bases between them. Germline V lookup: CDR1 DFQATT, CDR2 SNEGSKA (reference sequence). CDR3 region: CSAFRVFANEQYF. DNA of the CDR3: TGCAGTGCCTTTCGGGTCTTTGCCAACGAGCAGTACTTC.

This clonotype was picked up a small number of times. The V gene is TRBV30, the J gene TRBJ1-1; D is possibly TRBD1 (6 bases). The CDR3 consists of 15 residues. Germline V CDR1 and CDR2: GTSNPN, SVGIG (reference sequence). V gave up 0 bases and J gave up 1 base, with 12 bases separating them. Here the CDR3 DNA reads TGTGCCTGGAGTGTAATCGGACAGAAGAACACTGAAGCTTTCTTT. It is translated as CAWSVIGQKNTEAFF.

This clonotype occurred many times. The gene calls are TRBV13 and TRBJ1-1; D call uncertain. Germline CDR1 is PRHDT and CDR2 is FYEKMQ (reference sequence). V was clipped by 0 bases and J by 0 bases, with 5 bases between them. CDR3 length: 14 amino acids. This CDR3 is CASSLGGMNTEAFF. The CDR3 nucleotides are TGTGCCAGCAGCTTAGGGGGGATGAACACTGAAGCTTTCTTT.

Of note for this clonotype: At one end the junction does not follow the germline gene, possibly because of a read error. The chain carries TRBV19 and TRBJ1-2; 9 bases line up with TRBD1. CDR3 length: 15 residues. The V gene's germline CDR1 is LNHDA and CDR2 SQIVND (reference sequence). CDR3 protein: CVSSTSGTGNYGYTF. In DNA, the CDR3 is TGTGTCAGTAGTACCTCCGGGACAGGGAACTATGGCTACACCTTC. Drawing the rest from reference TRBV19 and TRBJ1-2, the complete variable domain is DGGITQSPKYLFRKEGQNVTLSCEQNLNHDAMYWYRQDPGQGLRLIYYSQIVNDFQKGDIAEGYSVSREKKESFPLTVTSAQKNPTAFYLCVSSTSGTGNYGYTFGSGTRLTVV.

V is TRBV6-2 or TRBV6-3 and J is TRBJ2-7; TRBD2 agrees at 12 bases. The germline gives CDR1 MNHEY, CDR2 SVGEGT. V was pared by 5 bases and J by 3 bases, with 17 bases of the junction left unmatched. This CDR3 contains 19 residues. CDR3 region: CASSQGRIPSGRAVYEQYF. For the CDR3, the DNA is TGTGCCAGCAGTCAGGGAAGGATTCCTAGCGGGAGGGCCGTCTACGAGCAGTACTTC.

This clonotype occurred many times. V and J are TRBV5-6 and TRBJ2-1, with a possible D match to TRBD1 (5 bases). V shed 4 bases and J shed 8 bases, with 13 bases lying between them. Germline V CDR1 and CDR2: SGHDT, YYEEEE. The CDR3 is 13 residues long. This CDR3 is CASSPTTGDEQFF. Here the CDR3 DNA reads TGTGCCAGCAGCCCTACCACAGGTGATGAGCAGTTCTTC.